The 28 T cell receptor beta chains listed next were all sequenced from one sample in a study of blood T cell repertoires in COVID-19. The assay was immunoSEQ multiplex PCR, and TCRdb's table has in-frame clones only and misses some. The sample has 200,000 to 250,000 clones, around 83% seen once. Sequences were obtained from peripheral blood. The receptor source for this set is a woman aged 45 to 65 with COVID-19, enrolled during active disease.

V gene TRBV29-1 combines with J gene TRBJ2-7; D remains ambiguous. The CDR3 contains 11 residues. CDR1 SQVTM and CDR2 ANQGSEA come from the germline V gene. V was pared by 7 bases and J by 6 bases, with 13 bases between. DNA of the CDR3: TGCAGCGCCGGAGTGGATTTCGAGCAGTACTTC. Protein sequence: CSAGVDFEQYF.

The rearrangement joins TRBV7-2 to TRBJ1-1; D not resolved. Germline lookup yields CDR1 SGHTA and CDR2 FQGNSA. The CDR3 length is 13 residues. V shed 4 bases and J shed 11 bases, with 17 bases lying between them. CDR3 loop: CASSSPGSQRAFF. CDR3 in DNA: TGTGCCAGCAGCTCGCCCGGGTCCCAAAGGGCTTTCTTT.

The chain is built from TRBV6-5 and TRBJ1-1, with 11 bases aligning to TRBD1. The V segment lost 5 bases and the J segment 10 bases; nucleotides outside the gene matches: 9. Germline V gene data show CDR1 as MNHEY and CDR2 as SVGAGI. This CDR3 has 14 amino acids. This CDR3 is CASSPGQGVPGAFF. The CDR3 coding sequence is TGTGCCAGCAGTCCGGGACAGGGGGTACCGGGAGCTTTCTTT.

The chain recombines TRBV7-2 with TRBJ2-2, with D possibly matching TRBD2 (7 bases). The CDR3 sequence is 14 residues long. Germline assignment: CDR1 SGHTA and CDR2 FQGNSA. The ends were cut back, 2 bases at V and 4 bases at J, with 8 bases in the middle. The CDR3 reads CASSLRGGTGELFF. The DNA for the CDR3 is TGTGCCAGCAGCTTAAGGGGGGGCACCGGGGAGCTGTTTTTT.

This rearrangement joins TRBV28 to TRBJ1-2; TRBD1 aligns across 8 bases. Germline V gene lookup returns CDR1 MDHEN and CDR2 SYDVKM. The CDR3 is 13 amino acids. V lost 7 bases, J lost 5 bases, and 6 bases stayed unmatched. The CDR3 DNA is TGTGCCAGCACTTGGACAGGGCGGTATGGCTACACCTTC. Translated, it gives CASTWTGRYGYTF.

This chain uses TRBV28 with TRBJ1-5, with TRBD1 as a possible D gene (6 bases). Germline values: CDR1 MDHEN, CDR2 SYDVKM. This CDR3 region has 16 residues. Trimming stripped 7 bases from V and 1 base from J, with 17 bases between. CDR3 residues: CASIKRGGGSNQPQHF. As DNA, the CDR3 is TGTGCCAGCATTAAAAGGGGGGGAGGAAGCAATCAGCCCCAGCATTTT. The full variable domain, its missing parts supplied by reference TRBV28 and TRBJ1-5, is DVKVTQSSRYLVKRTGEKVFLECVQDMDHENMFWYRQDPGLGLRLIYFSYDVKMKEKGDIPEGYSVSREKKERFSLILESASTNQTSMYLCASIKRGGGSNQPQHFGDGTRLSIL.

This clone appeared a few times. The CDR3 coding sequence is TGTGCCAGCAGTGAACTGGCAGGGGTATCCCAGCATTTT. Its protein product is CASSELAGVSQHF. The gene calls are TRBV6-1 and TRBJ1-5; possible D gene TRBD1, 6 bases. This CDR3 has 13 amino acids. The V gene's germline CDR1 is MNHNS and CDR2 SASEGT. Deletions cut 2 bases from V and 11 bases from J, with 13 bases between.

This sequence joins TRBV19 and TRBJ1-5; D uncertain. This CDR3 contains 12 residues. CDR1 is LNHDA and CDR2 is SQIVND in the germline V gene (reference sequence). The ends were cut back, 5 bases at V and 5 bases at J, with 7 bases in the middle. CDR3 loop: CASSPQYQPQHF. In DNA, the CDR3 is TGTGCCAGTAGTCCCCAATATCAGCCCCAGCATTTT.

This clone has at least ten counts. The V gene is TRBV27, the J gene TRBJ2-1; TRBD2 agrees at 8 bases. The V segment lost 5 bases and the J segment 2 bases; nucleotides outside the gene matches: 5. The CDR3 extends over 15 amino acids. The V gene's germline CDR1 is MNHEY and CDR2 SMNVEV (reference sequence). The CDR3 DNA sequence: TGTGCCAGCAGTGCCGGGACTAGAACCTACAATGAGCAGTTCTTC. Translating gives CASSAGTRTYNEQFF.

This clone was detected once. The CDR3 coding sequence is TGTGCGACTACCTTCGGGGGGTCATCCACAGATACGCAGTATTTT. Amino acid sequence: CATTFGGSSTDTQYF. V is TRBV19 and J is TRBJ2-3; 7 bases are shared with TRBD2. This CDR3 is 15 amino acids long. The germline V gene has CDR1 LNHDA and CDR2 SQIVND (reference sequence).

The chain links TRBV15 to TRBJ2-1; D call uncertain. This CDR3 is built from 16 residues. From germline, CDR1 is LNHNV and CDR2 YYDKDF (reference sequence). V was cut by 1 base and J by 6 bases, with 16 bases left in between. The CDR3 DNA is TGTGCCACCAGCAGAGGTCAAAATGGCCTAGGCAATGAGCAGTTCTTC. Amino acid sequence: CATSRGQNGLGNEQFF. Together with reference TRBV15 and TRBJ2-1, the CDR3 gives the full variable domain: DAMVIQNPRYQVTQFGKPVTLSCSQTLNHNVMYWYQQKSSQAPKLLFHYYDKDFNNEADTPDNFQSRRPNTSFCFLDIRSPGLGDTAMYLCATSRGQNGLGNEQFFGPGTRLTVL.

V usage is TRBV5-1 and J usage is TRBJ2-5; 9 bases agree with TRBD2. The CDR3 runs to 18 residues. Trimming at V came to 4 bases and at J to 4 bases, leaving 17 bases not matched to a gene. Germline V gene sequence: CDR1 SGHRS, CDR2 YFSETQ. DNA for the CDR3: TGCGCCAGCAGCGTCACTAGCGGGTTTCTGCCTCTGCGAGAGACCCAGTACTTC. Translated: CASSVTSGFLPLRETQYF.

This clone has only one observation. The J gene is TRBJ1-3, the V gene TRBV3-1 (or the pseudogene TRBV3-2); weak D call: TRBD1 (5 bases). The CDR3 covers 15 residues. The V end lost 2 bases, the J end lost 8 bases, and 16 bases lay between the germline ends. Looked up from germline, CDR1 is LGHDT and CDR2 is YNNKEL (reference sequence). CDR3 protein: CASSQRGGRVDTIYF. As DNA, the CDR3 is TGTGCCAGCAGCCAAAGGGGAGGCAGGGTGGACACCATATATTTT.

The chain employs TRBV28 and TRBJ1-4; maybe TRBD1 (5 bases). V gave up 4 bases and J gave up 5 bases, with 14 bases separating them. Germline V CDR1 and CDR2: MDHEN, SYDVKM. CDR3 length: 15 residues. The CDR3 DNA sequence: TGTGCCAGCAGTTGGCTGGGGGGAGTAAATGAAAAACTGTTTTTT. Protein sequence: CASSWLGGVNEKLFF.

The chain uses TRBV7-9 and TRBJ1-5, with 10 bases lining up with TRBD1. With 3 bases clipped from V and 2 bases from J, the junction kept 4 bases outside the gene matches. This CDR3 is built from 16 residues. Per the germline V gene, CDR1 is SEHNR and CDR2 is FQNEAQ (reference sequence). The CDR3 loop reads CASSLTGGMGNQPQHF. In nucleotides, the CDR3 is TGTGCCAGCAGCTTGACAGGGGGCATGGGCAATCAGCCCCAGCATTTT. The whole variable domain, filled in from reference TRBV7-9 and TRBJ1-5, reads DTGVSQNPRHKITKRGQNVTFRCDPISEHNRLYWYRQTLGQGPEFLTYFQNEAQLEKSRLLSDRFSAERPKGSFSTLEIQRTEQGDSAMYLCASSLTGGMGNQPQHFGDGTRLSIL.

This chain joins TRBV10-3 and TRBJ1-3; D is unclear. Germline V gene sequence: CDR1 ENHRY, CDR2 SYGVKD. This CDR3 contains 13 residues. V gave up 5 bases and J gave up 0 bases, with 5 bases separating them. The CDR3 DNA follows: TGTGCCATCAGTTTATCCTCTGGAAACACCATATATTTT. It is translated as CAISLSSGNTIYF.

V gene TRBV11-3 combines with J gene TRBJ1-1; the D gene is possibly TRBD1 (5 bases). From germline, CDR1 is SGHNT and CDR2 YENEEA. With 1 base removed from V and 2 bases from J, the gap between germline ends came to 11 bases. CDR3 length: 15 amino acids. In nucleotides, the CDR3 is TGTGCCAGCAGCTTAGGGTGGGGGGGAAACACTGAAGCTTTCTTT. It specifies CASSLGWGGNTEAFF.

The V call is TRBV6-1, the J call TRBJ2-2, with D tentatively TRBD1 (5 bases). Deletions cut 10 bases from V and 7 bases from J, with 13 bases between. CDR3 size: 12 residues. Looked up from germline, CDR1 is MNHNS and CDR2 is SASEGT. In nucleotides, the CDR3 is TGTGCCACCAGGCTTCAGGGCGGGGAGCTGTTTTTT. This translates into CATRLQGGELFF.

This clone appeared many times. The chain's CDR3 is CASSWDRAYEQYF. In DNA form, the CDR3 reads TGCGCCAGCAGCTGGGACAGGGCCTACGAGCAGTACTTC. The rearrangement uses TRBV5-1 and TRBJ2-7; 9 bases map to TRBD1. Germline CDR1 SGHRS, CDR2 YFSETQ. The CDR3 has 13 amino acids. J was trimmed by 2 bases and V by 3 bases; bases with no gene match: 0.

This rearrangement joins TRBV7-9 to TRBJ1-1, with TRBD1 matching over 7 bases. This CDR3 spans 15 amino acids. Germline loops: CDR1 SEHNR, CDR2 FQNEAQ (reference sequence). The V segment lost 3 bases and the J segment 0 bases; nucleotides outside the gene matches: 4. The CDR3 loop is CASSLPGQMNTEAFF. The CDR3, as DNA: TGTGCCAGCAGCTTGCCGGGACAGATGAACACTGAAGCTTTCTTT. The full variable domain, with the rest looked up from reference TRBV7-9 and TRBJ1-1, is DTGVSQNPRHKITKRGQNVTFRCDPISEHNRLYWYRQTLGQGPEFLTYFQNEAQLEKSRLLSDRFSAERPKGSFSTLEIQRTEQGDSAMYLCASSLPGQMNTEAFFGQGTRLTVV.

The chain couples TRBV5-6 to TRBJ2-3; 7 bases align to TRBD1. Germline CDR1 reads SGHDT; CDR2 reads YYEEEE. This CDR3 comprises 16 residues. V lost 4 bases to trimming and J lost 1 base; unmatched junction nucleotides: 9. CDR3 residues: CASSDTGAGGTDTQYF. The CDR3 DNA reads TGTGCCAGCAGCGATACAGGGGCTGGGGGCACAGATACGCAGTATTTT.

The rearrangement links TRBV2 to TRBJ2-2; D is possibly TRBD1 (5 bases). Looked up from germline, CDR1 is SNHLY and CDR2 is FYNNEI. There are 17 residues in the CDR3. V lost 0 bases to trimming and J lost 4 bases, with 15 bases between them. The CDR3, as DNA: TGTGCCAGCAGTGAAGCGAGGACACCTACGGGCACCGGGGAGCTGTTTTTT. Translating it yields CASSEARTPTGTGELFF.

This clone was found a few times. The chain couples TRBV19 to TRBJ1-5; the match to TRBD1 covers 8 bases. CDR3 length equals 14 residues. V dropped 6 bases and J dropped 6; count of bases not matched to a gene: 7. Per germline, CDR1 LNHDA and CDR2 SQIVND (reference sequence). This chain's CDR3 is CASSEQGEGQPQHF. In nucleotides, the CDR3 is TGTGCCAGTAGCGAACAGGGGGAAGGTCAGCCCCAGCATTTT.

J is TRBJ1-2 and V is TRBV6-2 or TRBV6-3; D is ambiguous. CDR3 length equals 14 residues. CDR1 MNHEY and CDR2 SVGEGT come from the germline V gene. With 0 bases removed from V and 5 bases from J, the gap between germline ends came to 10 bases. The CDR3 loop is CASSYSQAGYGYTF. The CDR3 DNA is TGTGCCAGCAGTTACTCCCAAGCGGGATATGGCTACACCTTC.

The chain combines TRBV30 with TRBJ1-3; D may be TRBD1 (5 bases). CDR3 size: 13 residues. Germline V gives CDR1 GTSNPN, CDR2 SVGIG (reference sequence). V shed 7 bases and J shed 0 bases, with 10 bases lying between them. Here the CDR3 DNA reads TGTGCCTTGAGAGGGGACTCTGGAAACACCATATATTTT. This translates into CALRGDSGNTIYF.

The chain carries TRBV27 and TRBJ2-7, with D maybe TRBD2 (5 bases). CDR1 is MNHEY and CDR2 is SMNVEV in the germline V gene (reference sequence). This CDR3 comprises 13 residues. Trimming left V 5 bases short and J 3 bases short, with 11 bases between. DNA for the CDR3: TGTGCCAGCAGTAACGGGGTCAGCTACGAGCAGTACGTC. The encoded protein is CASSNGVSYEQYV.

The chain couples TRBV10-3 to TRBJ2-6; D ambiguous. Germline CDR1 and CDR2: ENHRY and SYGVKD. The V end lost 4 bases, the J end lost 0 bases, and 7 bases lay between the germline ends. CDR3 size: 15 residues. The CDR3 protein is CAISAESSGANVLTF. The CDR3 coding sequence is TGTGCCATCAGTGCGGAGAGCTCTGGGGCCAACGTCCTGACTTTC.

In its sample, this clone was seen once. The chain couples TRBV2 to TRBJ2-3; no firm D call. This CDR3 is built from 17 residues. V lost 6 bases to trimming and J lost 0 bases, with 19 bases between them. Germline lookup yields CDR1 SNHLY and CDR2 FYNNEI. CDR3 DNA sequence: TGTGCCAGCAGACGTTCTCGACAAACGTTTAGCACAGATACGCAGTATTTT. It translates to CASRRSRQTFSTDTQYF.